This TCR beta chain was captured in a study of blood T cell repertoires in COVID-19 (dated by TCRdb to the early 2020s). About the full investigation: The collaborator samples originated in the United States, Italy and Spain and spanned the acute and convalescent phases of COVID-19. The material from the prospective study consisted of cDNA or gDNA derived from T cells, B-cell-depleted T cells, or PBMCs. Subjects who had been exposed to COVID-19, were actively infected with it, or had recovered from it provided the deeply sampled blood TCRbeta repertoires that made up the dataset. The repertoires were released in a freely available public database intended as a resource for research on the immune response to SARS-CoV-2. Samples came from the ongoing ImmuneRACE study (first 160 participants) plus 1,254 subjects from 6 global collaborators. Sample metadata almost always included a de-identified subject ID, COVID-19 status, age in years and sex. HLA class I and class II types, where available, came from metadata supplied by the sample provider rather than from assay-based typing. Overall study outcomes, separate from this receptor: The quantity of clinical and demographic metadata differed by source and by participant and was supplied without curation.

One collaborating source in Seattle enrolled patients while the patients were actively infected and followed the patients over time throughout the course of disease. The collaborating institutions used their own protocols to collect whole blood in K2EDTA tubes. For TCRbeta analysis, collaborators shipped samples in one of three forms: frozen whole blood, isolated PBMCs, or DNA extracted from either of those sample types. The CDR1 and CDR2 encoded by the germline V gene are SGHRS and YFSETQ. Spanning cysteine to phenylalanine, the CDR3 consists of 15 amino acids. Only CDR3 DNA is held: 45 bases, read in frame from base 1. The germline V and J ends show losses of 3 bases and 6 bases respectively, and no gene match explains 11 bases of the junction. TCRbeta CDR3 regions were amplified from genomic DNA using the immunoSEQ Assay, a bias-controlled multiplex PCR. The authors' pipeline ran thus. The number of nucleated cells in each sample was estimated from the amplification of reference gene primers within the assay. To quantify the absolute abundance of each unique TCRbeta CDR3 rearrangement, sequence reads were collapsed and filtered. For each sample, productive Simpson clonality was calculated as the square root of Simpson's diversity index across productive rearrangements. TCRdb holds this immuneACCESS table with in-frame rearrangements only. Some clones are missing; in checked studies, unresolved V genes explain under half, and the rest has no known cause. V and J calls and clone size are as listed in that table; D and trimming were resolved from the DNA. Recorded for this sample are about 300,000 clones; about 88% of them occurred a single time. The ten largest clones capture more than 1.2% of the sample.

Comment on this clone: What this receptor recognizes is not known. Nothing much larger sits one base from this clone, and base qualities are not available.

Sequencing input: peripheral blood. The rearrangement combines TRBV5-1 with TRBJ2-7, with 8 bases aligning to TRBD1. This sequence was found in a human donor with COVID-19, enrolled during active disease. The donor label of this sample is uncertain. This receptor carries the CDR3 CASSYRGGQASEQYF. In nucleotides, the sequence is TGCGCCAGCAGCTACCGAGGGGGACAGGCTTCCGAGCAGTACTTC.